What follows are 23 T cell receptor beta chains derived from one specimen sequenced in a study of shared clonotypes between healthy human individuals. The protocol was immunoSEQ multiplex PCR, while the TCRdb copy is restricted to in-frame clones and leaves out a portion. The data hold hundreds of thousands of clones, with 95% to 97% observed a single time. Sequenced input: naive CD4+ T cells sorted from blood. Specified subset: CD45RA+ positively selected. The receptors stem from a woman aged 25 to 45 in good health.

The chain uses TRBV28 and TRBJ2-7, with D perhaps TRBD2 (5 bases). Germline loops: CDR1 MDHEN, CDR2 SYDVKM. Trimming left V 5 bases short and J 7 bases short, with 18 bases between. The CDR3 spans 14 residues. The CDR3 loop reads CASSTDSFLGEQYF. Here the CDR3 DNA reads TGTGCCAGCAGTACGGACTCCTTCCTTGGGGAGCAGTACTTC. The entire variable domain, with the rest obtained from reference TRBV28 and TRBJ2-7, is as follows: DVKVTQSSRYLVKRTGEKVFLECVQDMDHENMFWYRQDPGLGLRLIYFSYDVKMKEKGDIPEGYSVSREKKERFSLILESASTNQTSMYLCASSTDSFLGEQYFGPGTRLTVT.

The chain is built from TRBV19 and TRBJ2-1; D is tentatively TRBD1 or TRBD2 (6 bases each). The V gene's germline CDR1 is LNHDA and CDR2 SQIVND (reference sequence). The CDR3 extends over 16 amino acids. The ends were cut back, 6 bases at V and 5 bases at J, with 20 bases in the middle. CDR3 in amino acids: CASSLWGAGNNNEQFF. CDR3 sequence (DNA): TGTGCCAGTAGCCTCTGGGGGGCCGGGAACAACAATGAGCAGTTCTTC.

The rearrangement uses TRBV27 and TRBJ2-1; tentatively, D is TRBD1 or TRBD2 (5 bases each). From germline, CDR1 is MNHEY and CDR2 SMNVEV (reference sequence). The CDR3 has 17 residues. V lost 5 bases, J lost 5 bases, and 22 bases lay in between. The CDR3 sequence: CASSPDGGRVGHNEQFF. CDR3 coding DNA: TGTGCCAGCAGTCCCGATGGGGGACGCGTAGGGCACAATGAGCAGTTCTTC.

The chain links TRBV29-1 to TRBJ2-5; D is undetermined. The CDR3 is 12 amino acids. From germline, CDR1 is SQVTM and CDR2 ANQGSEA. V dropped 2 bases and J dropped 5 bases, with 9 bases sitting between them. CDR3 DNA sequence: TGCAGCGTTGAAAAGTCCGGGGAGACCCAGTACTTC. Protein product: CSVEKSGETQYF.

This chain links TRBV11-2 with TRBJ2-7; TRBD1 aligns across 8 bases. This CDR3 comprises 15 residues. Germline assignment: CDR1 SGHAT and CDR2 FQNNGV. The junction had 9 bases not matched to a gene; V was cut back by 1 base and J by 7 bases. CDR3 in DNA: TGTGCCAGCAGCTTAGTTTGGCAGGGGGCGCGTGAGCAGTACTTC. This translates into CASSLVWQGAREQYF. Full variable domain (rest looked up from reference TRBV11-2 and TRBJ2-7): EAGVAQSPRYKIIEKRQSVAFWCNPISGHATLYWYQQILGQGPKLLIQFQNNGVVDDSQLPKDRFSAERLKGVDSTLKIQPAKLEDSAVYLCASSLVWQGAREQYFGPGTRLTVT.

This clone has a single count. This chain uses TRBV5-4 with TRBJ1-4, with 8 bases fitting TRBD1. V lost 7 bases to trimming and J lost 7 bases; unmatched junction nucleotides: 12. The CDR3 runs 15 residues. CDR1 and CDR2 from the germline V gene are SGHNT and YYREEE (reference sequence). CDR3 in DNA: TGTGCCAGCTCTTTGGGACAGGAGTTTGGTGAAAAACTGTTTTTT. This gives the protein CASSLGQEFGEKLFF.

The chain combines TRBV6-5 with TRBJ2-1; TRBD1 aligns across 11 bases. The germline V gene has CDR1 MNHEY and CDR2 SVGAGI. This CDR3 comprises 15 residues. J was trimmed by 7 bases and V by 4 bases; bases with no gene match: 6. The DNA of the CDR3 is TGTGCCAGCAGTTCAACCGGGACAGGGGGGAATGAGCAGTTCTTC. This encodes CASSSTGTGGNEQFF.

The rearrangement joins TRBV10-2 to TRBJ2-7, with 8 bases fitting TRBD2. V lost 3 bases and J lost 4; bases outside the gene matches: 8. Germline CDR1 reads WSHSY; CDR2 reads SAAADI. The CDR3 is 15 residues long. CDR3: CASSDGSGGRYEQYF. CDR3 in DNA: TGCGCCAGCAGTGACGGGTCGGGAGGGAGGTACGAGCAGTACTTC.

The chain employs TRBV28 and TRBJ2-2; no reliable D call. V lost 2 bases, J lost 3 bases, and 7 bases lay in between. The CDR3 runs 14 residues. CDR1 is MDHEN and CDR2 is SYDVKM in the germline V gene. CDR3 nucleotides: TGTGCCAGCAGTTTAAAGGGATACACCGGGGAGCTGTTTTTT. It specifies CASSLKGYTGELFF.

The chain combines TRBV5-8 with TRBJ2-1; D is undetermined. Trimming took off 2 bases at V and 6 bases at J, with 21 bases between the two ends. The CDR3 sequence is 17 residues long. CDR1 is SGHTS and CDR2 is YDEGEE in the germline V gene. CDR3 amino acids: CASSFFYRLKSGNEQFF. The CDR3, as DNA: TGTGCCAGCAGCTTTTTTTACAGACTTAAGTCAGGCAATGAGCAGTTCTTC.

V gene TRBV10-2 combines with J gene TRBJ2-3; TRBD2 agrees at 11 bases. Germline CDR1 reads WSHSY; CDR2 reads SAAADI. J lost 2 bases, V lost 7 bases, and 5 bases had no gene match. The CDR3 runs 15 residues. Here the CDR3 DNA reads TGCGCCAGCAAGGGACTAGCGGCCTCCACAGATACGCAGTATTTT. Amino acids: CASKGLAASTDTQYF.

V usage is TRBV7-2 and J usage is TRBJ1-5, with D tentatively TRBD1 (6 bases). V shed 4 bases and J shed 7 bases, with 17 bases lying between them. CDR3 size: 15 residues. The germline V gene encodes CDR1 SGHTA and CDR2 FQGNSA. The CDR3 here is CASSSPRGGGQPQHF. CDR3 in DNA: TGTGCCAGCAGCTCACCCAGGGGAGGGGGGCAGCCCCAGCATTTT.

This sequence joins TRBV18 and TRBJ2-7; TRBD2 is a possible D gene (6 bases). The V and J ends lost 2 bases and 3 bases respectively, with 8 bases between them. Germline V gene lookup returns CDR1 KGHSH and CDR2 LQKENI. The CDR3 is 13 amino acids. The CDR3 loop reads CASSPVGSYEQYF. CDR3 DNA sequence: TGTGCCAGCTCACCAGTCGGGAGCTACGAGCAGTACTTC.

CDR3 sequence: CASSLDQETQYF. CDR3 nucleotide sequence: TGTGCCAGCTCCCTAGACCAAGAGACCCAGTACTTC. V gene TRBV18 combines with J gene TRBJ2-5; D unclear. CDR3 size: 12 residues. Germline CDR1 KGHSH, CDR2 LQKENI. Trimming left V 6 bases short and J 0 bases short, with 5 bases between.

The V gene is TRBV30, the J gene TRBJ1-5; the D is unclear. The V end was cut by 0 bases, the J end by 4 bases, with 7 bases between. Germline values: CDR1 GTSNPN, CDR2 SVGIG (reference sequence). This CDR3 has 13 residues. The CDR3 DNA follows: TGTGCCTGGAGTGTAACAGAGAATCAGCCCCAGCATTTT. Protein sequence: CAWSVTENQPQHF.

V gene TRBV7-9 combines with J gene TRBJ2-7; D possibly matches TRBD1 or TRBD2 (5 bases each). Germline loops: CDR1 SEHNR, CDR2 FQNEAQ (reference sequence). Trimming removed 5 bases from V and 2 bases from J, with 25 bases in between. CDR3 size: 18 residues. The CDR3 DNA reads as TGTGCCAGCAGCCATTACCCTGAGGGGACGGTGGATACCTACGAGCAGTACTTC. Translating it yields CASSHYPEGTVDTYEQYF. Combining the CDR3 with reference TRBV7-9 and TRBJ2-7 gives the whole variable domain DTGVSQNPRHKITKRGQNVTFRCDPISEHNRLYWYRQTLGQGPEFLTYFQNEAQLEKSRLLSDRFSAERPKGSFSTLEIQRTEQGDSAMYLCASSHYPEGTVDTYEQYFGPGTRLTVT.

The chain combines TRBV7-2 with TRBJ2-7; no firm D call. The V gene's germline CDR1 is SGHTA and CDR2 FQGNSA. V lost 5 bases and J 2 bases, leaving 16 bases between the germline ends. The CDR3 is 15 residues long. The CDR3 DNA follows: TGTGCCAGCAGCCCCGGGCAGGCCGAAGCCTACGAGCAGTACTTC. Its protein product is CASSPGQAEAYEQYF.

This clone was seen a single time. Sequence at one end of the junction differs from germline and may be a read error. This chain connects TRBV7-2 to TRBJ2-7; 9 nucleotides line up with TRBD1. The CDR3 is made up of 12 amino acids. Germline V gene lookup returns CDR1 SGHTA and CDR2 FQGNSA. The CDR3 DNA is TGTGCCAGCAGCCTCTTCAGGGACAGGGTTTCATTC. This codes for CASSLFRDRVSF.

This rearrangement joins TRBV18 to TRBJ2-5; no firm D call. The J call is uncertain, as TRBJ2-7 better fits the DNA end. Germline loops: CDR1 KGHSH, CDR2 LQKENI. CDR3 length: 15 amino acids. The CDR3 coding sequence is TGTGCCAGCTCACCAATGCGAGATTCCTTTTACGAGCAGTACTTC. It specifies CASSPMRDSFYEQYF.

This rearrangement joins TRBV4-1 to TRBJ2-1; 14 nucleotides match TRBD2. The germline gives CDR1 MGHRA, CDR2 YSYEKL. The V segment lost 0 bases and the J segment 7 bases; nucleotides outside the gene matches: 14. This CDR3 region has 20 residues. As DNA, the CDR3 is TGCGCCAGCAGCCAAGAGCCGGGACTAGCGGGAGTCAAGTCCAGGAATGAGCAGTTCTTC. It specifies CASSQEPGLAGVKSRNEQFF.

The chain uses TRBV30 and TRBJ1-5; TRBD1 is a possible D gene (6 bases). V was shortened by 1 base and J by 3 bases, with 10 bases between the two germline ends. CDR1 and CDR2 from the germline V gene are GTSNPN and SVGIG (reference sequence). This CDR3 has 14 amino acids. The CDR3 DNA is TGTGCCTGGAGTGCAAGGGACATCAATCAGCCCCAGCATTTT. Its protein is CAWSARDINQPQHF.

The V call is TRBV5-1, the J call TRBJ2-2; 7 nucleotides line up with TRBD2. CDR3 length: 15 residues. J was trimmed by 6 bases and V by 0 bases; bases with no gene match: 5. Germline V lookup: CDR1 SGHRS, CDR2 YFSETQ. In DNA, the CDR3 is TGCGCCAGCAGCTTGGGAAGCGGGATCCCCGGGGAGCTGTTTTTT. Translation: CASSLGSGIPGELFF.

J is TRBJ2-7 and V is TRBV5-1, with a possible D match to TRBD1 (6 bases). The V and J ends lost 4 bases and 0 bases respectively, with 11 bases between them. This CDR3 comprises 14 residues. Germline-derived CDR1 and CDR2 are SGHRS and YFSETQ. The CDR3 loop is CASSPTGDSYEQYF. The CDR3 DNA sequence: TGCGCCAGCAGCCCGACAGGAGACTCCTACGAGCAGTACTTC.